This T cell receptor (beta chain) was profiled in a study of radiation and T cells in renal cell carcinoma. Method: immunoSEQ multiplex PCR; TCRdb's copy keeps in-frame clones and lacks some. The table has 120,000 to 150,000 clones, approximately 86% seen once; the top ten hold less than 20%. This CDR3 contains 18 residues. The time point here: blood 4 weeks post-SBRT, at nephrectomy. Described treatment: 15 Gy SBRT to primary tumor, nephrectomy 4 weeks later. The sequencing used blood, collected from a patient whose treatment included radiotherapy and nephrectomy. V is TRBV21-1 and J is TRBJ2-7; the table assigns TRBD2, which was not confirmed against the DNA. TRBV21-1 is an annotated pseudogene. This receptor was taken from a woman in her fifties or sixties with renal cell carcinoma. The CDR3 sequence: CASLPGGLAGRLYCEQYF. For the CDR3, the DNA is TGTGCCAGCCTACCTGGGGGACTAGCGGGAAGGCTCTATTGCGAGCAGTACTTC.